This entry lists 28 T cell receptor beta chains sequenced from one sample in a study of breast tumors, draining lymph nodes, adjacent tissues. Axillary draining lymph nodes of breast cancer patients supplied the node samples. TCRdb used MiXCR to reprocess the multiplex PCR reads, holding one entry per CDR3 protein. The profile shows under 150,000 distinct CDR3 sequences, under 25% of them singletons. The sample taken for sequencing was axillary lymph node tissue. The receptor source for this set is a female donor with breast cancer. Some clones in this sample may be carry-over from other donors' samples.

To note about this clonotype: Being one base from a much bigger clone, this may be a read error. The CDR3 protein is CASGTGGGETQCF. In nucleotides, the CDR3 is TGTGCCAGCGGTACAGGGGGGGGGGAGACCCAGTGCTTC. The chain has TRBV27 and TRBJ2-5; weak D call: TRBD1 (8 bases). Germline values: CDR1 MNHEY, CDR2 SMNVEV (reference sequence). The CDR3 has 13 amino acids.

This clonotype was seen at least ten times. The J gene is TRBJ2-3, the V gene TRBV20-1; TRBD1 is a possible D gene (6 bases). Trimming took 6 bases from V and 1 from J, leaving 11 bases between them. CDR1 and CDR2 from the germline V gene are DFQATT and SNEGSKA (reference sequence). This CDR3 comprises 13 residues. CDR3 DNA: TGCAGTGCCGGTGGGGGCGGCACAGATACGCAGTATTTT. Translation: CSAGGGGTDTQYF.

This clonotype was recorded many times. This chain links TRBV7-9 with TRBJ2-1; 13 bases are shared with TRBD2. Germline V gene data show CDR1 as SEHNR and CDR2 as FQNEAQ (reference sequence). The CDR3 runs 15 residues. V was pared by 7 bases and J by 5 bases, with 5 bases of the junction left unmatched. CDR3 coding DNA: TGTGCCAGCACCGCGGGACTAGCGGGACACAATGAGCAGTTCTTC. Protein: CASTAGLAGHNEQFF.

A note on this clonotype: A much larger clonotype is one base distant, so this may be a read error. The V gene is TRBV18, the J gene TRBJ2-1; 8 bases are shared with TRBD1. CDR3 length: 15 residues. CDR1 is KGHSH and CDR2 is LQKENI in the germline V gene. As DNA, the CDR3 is TGTGCCAGCTCACCAGCAGGACAGGGAAACAATGAGCAGTCCTTC. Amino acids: CASSPAGQGNNEQSF.

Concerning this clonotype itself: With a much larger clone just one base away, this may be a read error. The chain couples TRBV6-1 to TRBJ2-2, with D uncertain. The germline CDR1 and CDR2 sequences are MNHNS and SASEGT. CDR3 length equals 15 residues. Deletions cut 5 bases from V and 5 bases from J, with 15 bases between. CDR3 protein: CASSSEQSKTGELFF. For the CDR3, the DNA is TGTGCCAGCAGTTCGGAACAGTCTAAAACCGGGGAGCTGTTTTTT.

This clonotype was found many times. The CDR3 here is CASSMRGPHNEQFF. The CDR3 DNA follows: TGTGCCAGTAGTATGAGGGGACCGCACAATGAGCAGTTCTTC. The chain employs TRBV19 and TRBJ2-1, with D perhaps given as TRBD1 or TRBD2 (5 bases each). Germline V lookup: CDR1 LNHDA, CDR2 SQIVND (reference sequence). Trimming shortened V by 3 bases and J by 5 bases, and 11 bases separated the two germline ends. CDR3 length equals 14 residues.

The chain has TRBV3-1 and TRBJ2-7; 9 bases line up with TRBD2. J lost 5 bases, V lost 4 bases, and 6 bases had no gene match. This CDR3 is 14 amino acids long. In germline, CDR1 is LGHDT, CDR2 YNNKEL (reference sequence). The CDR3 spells CASSPGGRVNEQYF. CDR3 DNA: TGTGCCAGCAGCCCCGGCGGGAGGGTCAACGAGCAGTACTTC.

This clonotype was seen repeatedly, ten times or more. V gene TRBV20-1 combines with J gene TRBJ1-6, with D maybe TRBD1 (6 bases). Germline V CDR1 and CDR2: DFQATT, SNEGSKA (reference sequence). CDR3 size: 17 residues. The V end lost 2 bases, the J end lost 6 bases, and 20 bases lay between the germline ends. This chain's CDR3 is CSARHGQKGVSNSPLHF. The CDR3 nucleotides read TGCAGTGCTAGACACGGACAGAAAGGAGTCAGTAATTCACCCCTCCACTTT.

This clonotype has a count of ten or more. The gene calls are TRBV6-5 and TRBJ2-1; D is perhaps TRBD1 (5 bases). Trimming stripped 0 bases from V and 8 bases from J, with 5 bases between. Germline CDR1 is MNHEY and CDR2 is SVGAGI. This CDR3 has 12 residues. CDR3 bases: TGTGCCAGCAGTTACTCGGGGCATGAGCAGTTCTTC. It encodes CASSYSGHEQFF.

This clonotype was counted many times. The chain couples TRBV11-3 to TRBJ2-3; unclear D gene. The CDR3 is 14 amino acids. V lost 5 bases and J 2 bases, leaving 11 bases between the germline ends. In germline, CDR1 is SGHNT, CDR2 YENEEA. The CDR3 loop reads CASSPNPSTDTQYF. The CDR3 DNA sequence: TGTGCCAGCAGCCCCAACCCTTCCACAGATACGCAGTATTTT.

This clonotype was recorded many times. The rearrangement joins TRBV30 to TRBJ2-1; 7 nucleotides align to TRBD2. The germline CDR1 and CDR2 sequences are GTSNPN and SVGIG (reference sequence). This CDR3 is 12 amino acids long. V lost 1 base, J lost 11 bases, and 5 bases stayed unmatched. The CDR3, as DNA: TGTGCCTGGAGTGCCTCTAGCGGCAAGCAGTTCTTC. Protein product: CAWSASSGKQFF.

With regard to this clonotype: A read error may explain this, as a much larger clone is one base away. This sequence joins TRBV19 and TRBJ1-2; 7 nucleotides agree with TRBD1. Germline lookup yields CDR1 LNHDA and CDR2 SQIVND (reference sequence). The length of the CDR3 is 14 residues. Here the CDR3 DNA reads TGTGCCAGTCAACCGACAGGGATGAACTATAGCTACACCTTC. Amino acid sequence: CASQPTGMNYSYTF.

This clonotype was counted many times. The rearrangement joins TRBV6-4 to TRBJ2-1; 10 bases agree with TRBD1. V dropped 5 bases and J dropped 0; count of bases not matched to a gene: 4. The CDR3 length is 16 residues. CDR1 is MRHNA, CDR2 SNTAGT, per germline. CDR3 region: CASSPGQGISYNEQFF. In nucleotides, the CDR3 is TGTGCCAGCAGTCCGGGACAGGGGATCTCCTACAATGAGCAGTTCTTC.

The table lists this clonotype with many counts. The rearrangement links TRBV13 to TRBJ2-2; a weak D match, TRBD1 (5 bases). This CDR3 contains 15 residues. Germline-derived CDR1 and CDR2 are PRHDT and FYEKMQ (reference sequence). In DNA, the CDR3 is TGTAACGGAGAGGTTGAAGGGGAGAACACCGGGGAGCTGTTTTTT. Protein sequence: CNGEVEGENTGELFF.

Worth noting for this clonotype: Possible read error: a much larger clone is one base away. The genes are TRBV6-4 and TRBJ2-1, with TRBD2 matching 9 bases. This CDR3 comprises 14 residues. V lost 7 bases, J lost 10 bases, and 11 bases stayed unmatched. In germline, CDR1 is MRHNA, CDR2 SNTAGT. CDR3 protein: CASKVDSGSGEQFF. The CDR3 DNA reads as TGTGCCAGCAAAGTTGATAGCGGGAGTGGGGAGCAGTTCTTC.

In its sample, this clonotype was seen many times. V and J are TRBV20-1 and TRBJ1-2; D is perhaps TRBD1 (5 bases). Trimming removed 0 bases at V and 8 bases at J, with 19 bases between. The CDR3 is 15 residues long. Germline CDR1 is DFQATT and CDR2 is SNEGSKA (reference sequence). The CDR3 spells CSARDPRGQAGGYTF. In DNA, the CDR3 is TGCAGTGCTAGAGATCCTCGGGGCCAAGCTGGGGGCTACACCTTC.

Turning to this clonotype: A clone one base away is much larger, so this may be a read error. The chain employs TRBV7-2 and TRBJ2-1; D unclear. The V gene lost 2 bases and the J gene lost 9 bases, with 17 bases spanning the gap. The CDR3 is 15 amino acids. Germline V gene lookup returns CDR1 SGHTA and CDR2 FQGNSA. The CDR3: CASSLMPAVTGEQFF. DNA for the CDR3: TGTGCCAGCAGCTTAATGCCCGCAGTGACCGGTGAGCAGTTCTTC.

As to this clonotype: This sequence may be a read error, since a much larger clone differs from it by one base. CDR3 DNA: TGCGCCAGCAGTCAGGGGGGGTCCCTCACAGATACGCAGTATTTT. Protein: CASSQGGSLTDTQYF. The chain links TRBV4-1 to TRBJ2-3; D tentatively reads TRBD1 or TRBD2 (7 bases each). The CDR3 totals 15 residues. V was clipped by 6 bases and J by 2 bases, with 15 bases between them. Per the germline V gene, CDR1 is MGHRA and CDR2 is YSYEKL.

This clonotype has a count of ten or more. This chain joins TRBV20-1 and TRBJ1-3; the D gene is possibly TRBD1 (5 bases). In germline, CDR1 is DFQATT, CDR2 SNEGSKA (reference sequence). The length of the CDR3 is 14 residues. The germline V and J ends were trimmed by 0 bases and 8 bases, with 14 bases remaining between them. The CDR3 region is CSARDGQGLDTIYF. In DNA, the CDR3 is TGCAGTGCTAGAGATGGGCAGGGTCTTGACACCATATATTTT.

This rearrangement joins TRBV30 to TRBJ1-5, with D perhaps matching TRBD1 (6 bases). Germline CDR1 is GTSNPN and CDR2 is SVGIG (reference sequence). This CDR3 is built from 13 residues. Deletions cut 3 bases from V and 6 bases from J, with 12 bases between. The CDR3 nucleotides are TGTGCCTGGAGCCGACGGGGGGCTCAGCCCCAGCATTTT. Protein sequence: CAWSRRGAQPQHF.

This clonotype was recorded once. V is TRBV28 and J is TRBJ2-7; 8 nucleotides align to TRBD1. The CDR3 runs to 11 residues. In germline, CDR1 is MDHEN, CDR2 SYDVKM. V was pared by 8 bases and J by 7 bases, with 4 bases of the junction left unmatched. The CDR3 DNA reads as TGTGCCAGCGGTTACAGGGGGGAGCAGTACTTC. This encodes CASGYRGEQYF. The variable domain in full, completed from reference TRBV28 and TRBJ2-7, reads DVKVTQSSRYLVKRTGEKVFLECVQDMDHENMFWYRQDPGLGLRLIYFSYDVKMKEKGDIPEGYSVSREKKERFSLILESASTNQTSMYLCASGYRGEQYFGPGTRLTVT.

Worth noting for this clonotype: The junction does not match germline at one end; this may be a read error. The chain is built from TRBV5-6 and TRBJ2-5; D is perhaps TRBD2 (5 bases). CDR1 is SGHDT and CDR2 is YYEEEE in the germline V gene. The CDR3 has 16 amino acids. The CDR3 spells CASSLDPGTFQETQHF. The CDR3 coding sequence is TGTGCCAGCAGCTTGGATCCGGGAACGTTCCAAGAGACCCAGCACTTC.

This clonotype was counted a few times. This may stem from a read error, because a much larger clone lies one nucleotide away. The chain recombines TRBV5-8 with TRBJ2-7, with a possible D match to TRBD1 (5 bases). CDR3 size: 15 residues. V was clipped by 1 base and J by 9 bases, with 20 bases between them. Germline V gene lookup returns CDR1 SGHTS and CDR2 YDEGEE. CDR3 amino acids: CASSLRGNYIDGQYF. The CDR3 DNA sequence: TGTGCCAGCAGCTTGAGGGGTAATTACATCGACGGGCAGTACTTC.

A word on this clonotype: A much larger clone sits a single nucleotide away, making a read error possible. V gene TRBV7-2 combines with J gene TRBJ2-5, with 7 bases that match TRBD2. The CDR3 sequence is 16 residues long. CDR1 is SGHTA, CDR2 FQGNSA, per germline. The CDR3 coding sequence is TGTGCCGGCAGCCTGCCTCAGCGGGACCTACAAGAGACCCAGTACTTC. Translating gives CAGSLPQRDLQETQYF. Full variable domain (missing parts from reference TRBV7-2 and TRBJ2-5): GAGVSQSPSNKVTEKGKDVELRCDPISGHTALYWYRQSLGQGLEFLIYFQGNSAPDKSGLPSDRFSAERTGGSVSTLTIQRTQQEDSAVYLCAGSLPQRDLQETQYFGPGTRLLVL.

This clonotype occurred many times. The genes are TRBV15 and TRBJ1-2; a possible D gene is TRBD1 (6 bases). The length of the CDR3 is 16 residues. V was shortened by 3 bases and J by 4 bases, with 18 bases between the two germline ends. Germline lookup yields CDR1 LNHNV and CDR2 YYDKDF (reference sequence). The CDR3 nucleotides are TGTGCCACCAGCAGCGAAGACAGAGGGGGGGTCTATGGCTACACCTTC. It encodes CATSSEDRGGVYGYTF.

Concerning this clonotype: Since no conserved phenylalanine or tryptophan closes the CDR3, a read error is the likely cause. The CDR3 nucleotides are TGTGCCTGCAGCCTCTCCGGGGGGGCGGAGACCCAGTACTCC. Amino acids: CACSLSGGAETQYS. This rearrangement joins TRBV3-1 to TRBJ2-5; TRBD2 aligns across 8 bases. The CDR3 is 14 residues long. Looked up from germline, CDR1 is LGHDT and CDR2 is YNNKEL (reference sequence).

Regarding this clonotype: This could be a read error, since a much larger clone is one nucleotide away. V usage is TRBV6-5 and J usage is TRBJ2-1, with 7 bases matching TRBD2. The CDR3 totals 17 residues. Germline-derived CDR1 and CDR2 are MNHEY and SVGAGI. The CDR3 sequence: CANSEAGRRLGGNEQFF. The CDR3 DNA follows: TGTGCCAACAGTGAAGCGGGACGAAGACTAGGTGGCAATGAGCAGTTCTTC.

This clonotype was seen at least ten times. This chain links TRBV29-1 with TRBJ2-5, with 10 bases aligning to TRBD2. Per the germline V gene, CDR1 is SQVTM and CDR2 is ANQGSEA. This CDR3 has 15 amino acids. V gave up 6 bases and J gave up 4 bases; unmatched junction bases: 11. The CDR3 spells CSVQLAGVGGETQYF. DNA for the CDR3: TGCAGCGTGCAGCTAGCGGGAGTCGGGGGAGAGACCCAGTACTTC.